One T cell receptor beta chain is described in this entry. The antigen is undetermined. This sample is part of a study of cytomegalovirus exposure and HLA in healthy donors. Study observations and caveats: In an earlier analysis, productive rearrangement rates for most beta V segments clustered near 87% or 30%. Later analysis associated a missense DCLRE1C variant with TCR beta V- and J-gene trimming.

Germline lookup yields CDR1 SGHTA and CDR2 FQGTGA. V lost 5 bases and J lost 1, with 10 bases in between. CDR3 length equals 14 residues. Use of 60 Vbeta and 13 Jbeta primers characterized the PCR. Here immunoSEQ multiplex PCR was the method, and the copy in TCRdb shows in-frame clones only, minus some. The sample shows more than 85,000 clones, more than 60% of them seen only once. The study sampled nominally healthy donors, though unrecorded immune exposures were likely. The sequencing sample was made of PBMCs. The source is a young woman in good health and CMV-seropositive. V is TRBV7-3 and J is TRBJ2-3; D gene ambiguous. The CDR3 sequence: CASSQLSGTDTQYF. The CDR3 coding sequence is TGTGCCAGCAGCCAACTAAGCGGCACAGATACGCAGTATTTT.